This T cell receptor (beta chain) originates from a study of cytomegalovirus exposure and HLA in healthy donors (dated by TCRdb to 2016 to 2017). Notes on the research overall: An earlier analysis of several hundred of the donors reported 276 Gb of sequence data and 95 million to 120 million unique TCR beta sequences obtained from 180 million or so T cells. Using immunosequencing, the study profiled T cell repertoires from 500 to 800 subjects and related those repertoires to cytomegalovirus serostatus. The number of donors typed differed by locus, with roughly 629-640 for A, B, C, DRB1 and DQB1, over 500 for DQA1, 600 to 610 for DPA1, and around 450 for DPB1. An earlier analysis of some 500 of the donors used high-throughput TCR beta sequencing to judge whether each TCR beta V gene segment behaved as functional or pseudogenic. In addition to the first cohort of approximately 650 subjects, a separate validation cohort of 120 different subjects was used. HLA typing covered class I and class II loci at four-digit resolution. High-throughput TCR immunosequencing, statistical association of individual TCRs with disease status, and machine learning were combined to predict cytomegalovirus infection status. Of the 398 genotyped donors, roughly 85% fell in the genetic ancestry cluster associated with self-reported Caucasian donors. Roughly 300 gigabases of sequencing data and roughly 81 million unique TCR sequences made up an early release that covered 640 HLA-typed donors. In a later genetic analysis, genome-wide SNP genotypes for about three fifths of the roughly 670 donors were used, and that subset was treated as a discovery cohort. In a later analysis, previously published TCR beta repertoires from about 640 donors were re-analyzed and high-resolution HLA genotyping was added so that TCR occurrence patterns could be studied. The later analysis used no new phenotypic data to find candidate immune exposures, relying instead on TCR beta sequences and their occurrence across donors. The aim of the study was to test whether cataloging public T cell receptors could identify signatures of past pathogen exposure. Donor age, sex, ethnicity and CMV serostatus were compiled alongside the repertoire data. Because of strong linkage in the cohort, a handful of DR-DQ haplotypes were treated as single units for association and clustering. Every repertoire in the discovery cohort had been generated on one and the same sequencing platform. Among 398 genotyped donors of the cohort, an average of around 240,000 unique TCR beta nucleotide sequences were sequenced per donor, roughly 18% of them non-productive. Overall study outcomes, separate from this receptor: When HLA alleles, especially DR and DQ, strongly co-occurred, attributing TCR associations to individual alleles was difficult. The study gave a list of around 170 TCR beta chains associated with cytomegalovirus. It was suggested by the authors that the approach could potentially be generalized to other disease states and immunological phenotypes. Some IMGT-functional V segments, including TRBV6-2 and TRBV6-3, could not be distinguished by the 87-base-pair reads and were therefore excluded. Linkage disequilibrium might explain the correlated functional status among segregating V segments, but an unknown experimental factor could not be ruled out. Broadly in line with IMGT annotations, most TCR beta V segments showed up in productive rearrangements about 90% or about 30% of the time in an earlier analysis of 587 of the donors. In a later analysis, HLA-associated TCR beta chains showed more clonal expansion and lower generation probabilities than non-associated chains that were equally common. While some public TCRs were present in many individuals, most TCR sequences turned up only very rarely across donors. In a later analysis, the rate of TCR association differed among HLA loci, with DRB1 alleles having the most associated TCRs and HLA-C alleles having the fewest. A later analysis found that most CMV-associated TCR beta chains appeared HLA-restricted, with HLA associations seemingly driven largely by CMV exposure. This cohort had only TCR beta chains sequenced, and the lack of alpha or paired-chain data limited which features could be detected. A further reported finding was that TCR beta sequences accurately predicted the HLA-A and HLA-B alleles for most subjects in the first cohort. The classifier was reported to diagnose cytomegalovirus status with high specificity and sensitivity in both the original and validation cohorts. A later genetic analysis reported fewer N-insertions in productive TCRs among donors in an Asian-associated ancestry cluster than the approximately 670-donor mean. An association between a missense DCLRE1C variant and V-gene and J-gene trimming of TCR beta chains was found in a later genetic analysis and replicated in an independent cohort. In a later analysis, several top co-occurrence clusters were reported to appear linked to parvovirus B19, influenza, CMV and Epstein-Barr virus. HLA typing was unavailable for some donors at each locus, so association tests used only the typed subset. A few of the identified cytomegalovirus-associated TCR beta chains were confirmed in vitro to be specific for cytomegalovirus antigens. Sequencing depth was assumed to be roughly uniform across donors in the presence/absence analyses, though that assumption may not hold. Approximately 16 rarely observed V segments, including chromosome 9 orphons, were excluded from the earlier analysis of approximately 600 of the donors because counts were too low. The only immune exposure information available for the cohort was CMV serostatus. Specific HLA alleles were associated with 16,951 TCR beta sequences at a false discovery rate of 0.05 in a later analysis. A group of highly shared sequence variants was considered likely to be a technical artifact of the sequencing pipeline.

The library was built by means of the immunoSEQ multiplex PCR assay. For the multiplex PCR, a mixture combining 60 forward primers for TCR Vbeta segments and 13 reverse primers for TCR Jbeta segments was used. A multiplex PCR assay on genomic DNA amplified the CDR3 region of rearranged TCR beta genes. On the Illumina HiSeq System, the amplified TCR beta libraries were sequenced as 87-base-pair reads. Per the source publication's procedure: A later analysis counted approximately 84 million unique TCR beta chains across the 550 to 700 repertoires, and roughly 11 million of these chains were shared by at least two donors. A nearest-neighbor algorithm error-corrected the raw reads and collapsed the reads into unique sequences, merging closely related sequences to remove PCR and sequencing errors. V, D and J gene segments were assigned by aligning CDR3 sequences to IMGT reference sequences. For a sequence to be retained, at least a six-nucleotide match to both a V gene segment and a J gene segment was required. A rearrangement was called productive if the CDR3 had no stop codons and remained in frame with V and J, and every other rearrangement was called non-productive. Following IMGT convention, CDR3 was defined as the stretch from the second conserved V-encoded cysteine to the conserved J-encoded phenylalanine. Sequences without an unambiguous match to a single V gene segment were excluded from the earlier analysis of over 500 of the donors. An earlier analysis of 587 of the donors called V segments functional above 56.7% productive rearrangements and segregating when the between-donor standard deviation exceeded 5%. A statistical classification framework was built to diagnose cytomegalovirus status from the catalog of TCR beta chain sequences. In a later analysis, V and J genes were assigned by comparing TCR nucleotide sequences against IMGT/GENE-DB human TR gene sequences. Using the TCRdist pipeline, a later analysis assigned CDR3 sequences along with most-parsimonious VDJ recombination scenarios. In a later analysis, every TCR beta chain was defined by the combination of its CDR3 amino acid sequence and its V-gene family, and reads without a unique V-gene family were dropped. As a way to deal with suspected cross-contamination and a sequencing artifact, a later analysis dropped 640 or so nucleotide sequences that were highly shared and had low generation probability. In a later analysis, a clonal expansion index for each public chain was calculated from normalized within-repertoire ranks of inferred template counts. In a later analysis, generation probabilities were computed with a VDJ recombination model fitted to out-of-frame rearrangements, and the resulting probabilities were checked against IGoR. A later analysis scored TCR-TCR, TCR-HLA and TCR-CMV co-occurrence with hypergeometric tests, applying a repertoire-size bias correction to TCR pairs. In a later analysis, false discovery rates were estimated by permuting HLA or CMV assignments 20 times. A later analysis grouped co-occurring TCRs with DBSCAN, adding TCRdist sequence similarity when clustering within HLA-allele-positive subsets. Repertoires with fewer than 30,000 or more than 120,000 public chains, plus five repertoires with anomalous nucleotide sharing, were excluded from co-occurrence clustering. Sourced from immuneACCESS, this table was stored by TCRdb with only in-frame sequences that have V and J called. A share of the clones is absent; for the studies checked, an unresolved V gene accounts for under half, and the remainder has no known explanation. That table is the source of V, J and clone size, and D and trimming were worked out from the DNA. In all, the sample holds 200,000 or so clones, and approximately 80% of those were seen once. Jointly, the top ten make up around 15% of the sample.

Per the germline V gene (reference sequence), LNHDA is the CDR1 and SQIVND is the CDR2. Germline trimming: 9 bases from V, 7 bases from J; junction bases outside gene matches: 6. The CDR3 holds 13 amino acids from the cysteine to the phenylalanine. This entry keeps only the CDR3 DNA: 39 bases, framed from base 1. The cohort was made up of roughly 670 healthy bone marrow donors. All cohort members were sampled while nominally healthy, although unrecorded immune exposures were likely present. The donor tested CMV seronegative and was one of the 352 seronegative cohort members. A peripheral blood sample was collected from each donor, and TCR beta sequencing was performed on peripheral blood mononuclear cells. The Qiagen DNeasy Blood Extraction Kit was used to extract genomic DNA from the blood cell samples. In its sample, this clone was seen a few times. It has no known antigen specificity. Per-base qualities were not stored, and no clone one base away is much larger.

The chain employs TRBV19 and TRBJ1-4, with TRBD1 matching 9 junction bases. This clonotype was obtained from a man aged 35-49 years in good health and CMV-seronegative. The sequenced material came from PBMCs. The nucleotide sequence is given as TGTGCCAGCTCGGGACAGGGCGGTGAAAAACTGTTTTTT. It specifies CASSGQGGEKLFF.